The 17 T cell receptor beta chains listed next were all sequenced from one sample in a study of blood T cell repertoires in COVID-19. The table came from immunoSEQ multiplex PCR; TCRdb's copy has only in-frame clones and leaves some out. This sample has approximately 63,000 clones, with almost 90% found just once. Material: peripheral blood. Receptors originate from an elderly woman with active COVID-19.

The chain recombines TRBV9 with TRBJ1-1; 9 nucleotides match TRBD1. The ends lost 4 bases at V and 5 bases at J; junction bases unmatched: 12. The CDR3 spans 16 residues. Germline CDR1 SGDLS, CDR2 YYNGEE. Here the CDR3 DNA reads TGTGCCAGCAGCCAGGAACCCACAGGGGGCAGGACTGAAGCTTTCTTT. This translates into CASSQEPTGGRTEAFF. Filled out from reference TRBV9 and TRBJ1-1, the complete variable domain reads DSGVTQTPKHLITATGQRVTLRCSPRSGDLSVYWYQQSLDQGLQFLIQYYNGEERAKGNILERFSAQQFPDLHSELNLSSLELGDSALYFCASSQEPTGGRTEAFFGQGTRLTVV.

The V call is TRBV7-2, the J call TRBJ2-3, with 11 bases identical to TRBD2. Germline V gene sequence: CDR1 SGHTA, CDR2 FQGNSA. The CDR3 spans 17 residues. V was clipped by 1 base and J by 5 bases; unmatched bases: 8. The CDR3 sequence is CASSLGVLAGGGDTQYF. For the CDR3, the DNA is TGTGCCAGCAGCTTAGGGGTTCTAGCGGGGGGCGGAGATACGCAGTATTTT.

This clone turned up a few times. The V and J genes are TRBV2 and TRBJ1-6; 8 bases line up with TRBD1. V lost 8 bases and J lost 10; bases outside the gene matches: 7. CDR3 size: 13 residues. From germline, CDR1 is SNHLY and CDR2 FYNNEI. CDR3 protein: CASRGTGESPLHF. The CDR3 DNA is TGTGCCAGCCGAGGGACAGGCGAATCACCCCTCCACTTT. Complete variable domain (other parts from reference TRBV2 and TRBJ1-6): EPEVTQTPSHQVTQMGQEVILRCVPISNHLYFYWYRQILGQKVEFLVSFYNNEISEKSEIFDDQFSVERPDGSNFTLKIRSTKLEDSAMYFCASRGTGESPLHFGNGTRLTVT.

This chain links TRBV7-2 with TRBJ2-3; 8 bases line up with TRBD2. Germline V CDR1 and CDR2: SGHTA, FQGNSA. The CDR3 has 14 amino acids. V shed 0 bases, J shed 5 bases, and the junction held 1 base outside the gene matches. CDR3 sequence reads: CASSLARGVDTQYF. The CDR3 nucleotides read TGTGCCAGCAGCTTAGCGCGGGGGGTAGATACGCAGTATTTT.

The genes are TRBV2 and TRBJ2-7; the D gene is possibly TRBD1 (6 bases). Per the germline V gene, CDR1 is SNHLY and CDR2 is FYNNEI. This CDR3 has 14 residues. The V and J ends lost 8 bases and 0 bases respectively, with 14 bases between them. In nucleotides, the CDR3 is TGTGCCAGCGAAGAACAGGGCCGCTCCTACGAGCAGTACTTC. Translation gives CASEEQGRSYEQYF.

By sample share, this clone is large. The CDR3 region has the DNA TGTGCCACTTTCAGGAACTCCTACGAGCAGTACTTC. Translating gives CATFRNSYEQYF. The J gene is TRBJ2-7, the V gene TRBV28, with D uncertain. V shed 10 bases and J shed 0 bases, with 10 bases lying between them. CDR3 length: 12 residues. Germline lookup yields CDR1 MDHEN and CDR2 SYDVKM.

V gene TRBV30 combines with J gene TRBJ2-5; D is unclear. Germline V lookup: CDR1 GTSNPN, CDR2 SVGIG (reference sequence). Trimming removed 0 bases from V and 7 bases from J, with 9 bases in between. This CDR3 has 12 amino acids. The CDR3 loop is CAWSVFRGTQYF. CDR3 DNA sequence: TGTGCCTGGAGTGTATTTAGAGGGACCCAGTACTTC.

This chain joins TRBV30 and TRBJ1-4; 8 nucleotides line up with TRBD1. Germline CDR1 and CDR2: GTSNPN and SVGIG (reference sequence). Germline trimming cut 3 bases from V and 5 bases from J; bases unmatched to any gene: 8. CDR3 length: 15 residues. CDR3 DNA: TGTGCCTGGAGGCCTATGGGACAGGCGAATGAAAAACTGTTTTTT. This codes for CAWRPMGQANEKLFF.

This rearrangement joins TRBV3-1 (or the pseudogene TRBV3-2) to TRBJ1-1, with D possibly TRBD1 on 6 matching bases. The CDR3 spans 14 residues. The germline V gene has CDR1 LGHDT and CDR2 YNNKEL (reference sequence). V lost 4 bases to trimming and J lost 10 bases, with 19 bases between them. CDR3 sequence (DNA): TGTGCCAGCAGCCCCCAAGGGACATCTTTGCTAGCTTTCTTT. Translation gives CASSPQGTSLLAFF.

This chain uses TRBV28 with TRBJ2-3; possible D gene TRBD2, 7 bases. The germline gives CDR1 MDHEN, CDR2 SYDVKM. Trimming stripped 2 bases from V and 2 bases from J, with 8 bases between. CDR3 length: 14 amino acids. The CDR3 region has the DNA TGTGCCAGCAGTTTAGGGGGGGCCACAGATACGCAGTATTTT. Translated, it gives CASSLGGATDTQYF. Full variable domain (outside the CDR3, taken from reference TRBV28 and TRBJ2-3): DVKVTQSSRYLVKRTGEKVFLECVQDMDHENMFWYRQDPGLGLRLIYFSYDVKMKEKGDIPEGYSVSREKKERFSLILESASTNQTSMYLCASSLGGATDTQYFGPGTRLTVL.

This chain uses TRBV24-1 with TRBJ2-1; 9 bases fit TRBD1. Per germline, CDR1 KGHDR and CDR2 SFDVKD. This CDR3 is built from 16 residues. The V and J ends lost 2 bases and 3 bases, in that order; junction bases with no gene match: 4. CDR3 in amino acids: CATSDSTGGLYNEQFF. As DNA, the CDR3 is TGTGCCACCAGTGATTCTACAGGGGGCCTCTACAATGAGCAGTTCTTC.

The genes are TRBV5-1 and TRBJ1-2; D call uncertain. The V end lost 0 bases, the J end lost 6 bases, and 9 bases lay between the germline ends. This CDR3 is built from 13 residues. In germline, CDR1 is SGHRS, CDR2 YFSETQ. CDR3 sequence: CASSLGHSHGYTF. The CDR3 DNA reads TGCGCCAGCAGCTTGGGGCATTCCCATGGCTACACCTTC.

The CDR3 sequence is CASSFKWTSGANEQFF. CDR3 DNA sequence: TGTGCCAGCAGTTTTAAGTGGACTAGCGGGGCGAATGAGCAGTTCTTC. The genes are TRBV27 and TRBJ2-1; the match to TRBD2 covers 12 bases. The germline V gene has CDR1 MNHEY and CDR2 SMNVEV (reference sequence). With 3 bases clipped from V and 7 bases from J, the junction kept 7 bases outside the gene matches. The CDR3 loop spans 16 amino acids.

The V gene is TRBV9, the J gene TRBJ1-2, with D perhaps matching TRBD1 (6 bases). The CDR3 spans 13 residues. The germline CDR1 and CDR2 sequences are SGDLS and YYNGEE. Trimming removed 2 bases at V and 6 bases at J, with 11 bases between. CDR3 nucleotide sequence: TGTGCCAGCAGCGTGGGCAGGGGTGATGGCTACACCTTC. Encoded protein: CASSVGRGDGYTF.

The chain links TRBV11-2 to TRBJ2-2; 11 nucleotides align to TRBD1. This CDR3 spans 14 amino acids. The germline CDR1 and CDR2 sequences are SGHAT and FQNNGV. V trimming: 7 bases; J trimming: 5 bases; junction bases outside the gene matches: 3. The CDR3 here is CASKGTGGTGELFF. The CDR3 nucleotides are TGTGCCAGCAAAGGGACAGGGGGAACCGGGGAGCTGTTTTTT.

The V call is TRBV9, the J call TRBJ2-5, with 13 bases lining up with TRBD2. The trim removed 2 bases at V and 5 bases at J, leaving 6 bases unmatched. Looked up from germline, CDR1 is SGDLS and CDR2 is YYNGEE. This CDR3 is 16 amino acids long. The DNA of the CDR3 is TGTGCCAGCAGCGTCGACGGGACTAGCGGGGTGGAGACCCAGTACTTC. Translating it yields CASSVDGTSGVETQYF.

The rearrangement uses TRBV24-1 and TRBJ2-5, with D perhaps matching TRBD1 (5 bases). V gave up 4 bases and J gave up 2 bases, with 7 bases separating them. Germline V lookup: CDR1 KGHDR, CDR2 SFDVKD. The CDR3 covers 13 residues. The CDR3 here is CATSEQGQETQYF. CDR3 in DNA: TGTGCCACCAGTGAGCAGGGACAAGAGACCCAGTACTTC.